The clone carrying this T cell receptor beta chain was observed a single time. Its antigen is as yet unknown. V trimming: 2 bases; J trimming: 7 bases; junction bases outside the gene matches: 19. The CDR3 contains 18 residues. Per germline, CDR1 SEHNR and CDR2 FQNEAQ (reference sequence). The source of the sample is a study of chemoradiotherapy in HPV16-positive cancers. About the research overall: Candidate HPV-specific clones and shared TCR motifs came from a couple of HPV16-positive patients. Study conclusions and caveats: Non-HPV-specific T cells did not expand in tumors during treatment, whereas candidate HPV-specific clones and E7-related motifs did. For HPV16-positive patients, expanding HPV-responsive T cells associated with longer recurrence-free survival.

Measured with immunoSEQ multiplex PCR; TCRdb has only the in-frame clones, and not every one. The sample consists of tens of thousands of clones, about nine tenths of them appearing once. Samples were taken several times over chemoradiotherapy. The sequence was collected from a human donor with HPV-associated anogenital cancer. The sample in question was blood, obtained from a patient who underwent chemoradiotherapy. The chain is built from TRBV7-9 and TRBJ1-1, with 7 nucleotides matching TRBD1. The CDR3 reads CASSLPPGTAPGSSEAFF. DNA for the CDR3: TGTGCCAGCAGCTTACCCCCAGGGACAGCCCCGGGGAGCAGTGAAGCTTTCTTT.